Shown below are 20 T cell receptor beta chains from a single sample sequenced in a study of OX40 agonist ivuxolimab in advanced cancers. The method was immunoSEQ multiplex PCR; TCRdb's version includes in-frame clones alone and lacks a portion of them. The table records about 95,000 clones, around 90% of them present only once. The specimen comprised CD4+ or CD8+ T cells sorted from blood, sampled in a trial of the OX40 agonist ivuxolimab. The receptors stem from an adult with an advanced solid tumor such as melanoma, head and neck, liver or kidney cancer.

The V call is TRBV29-1, the J call TRBJ2-1, with D tentatively TRBD1 (5 bases). The V end lost 5 bases, the J end lost 0 bases, and 11 bases lay between the germline ends. The CDR3 spans 14 residues. The germline CDR1 and CDR2 sequences are SQVTM and ANQGSEA. CDR3 protein: CSVYGASSYNEQFF. The DNA for the CDR3 is TGCAGCGTTTATGGGGCCAGCTCCTACAATGAGCAGTTCTTC.

V usage is TRBV2 and J usage is TRBJ2-2, with TRBD2 as a possible D gene (5 bases). This CDR3 has 14 amino acids. Germline V CDR1 and CDR2: SNHLY, FYNNEI. Trimming shortened V by 8 bases and J by 4 bases, and 14 bases separated the two germline ends. CDR3 loop: CASADASFTGELFF. The CDR3 DNA reads TGTGCCAGCGCTGACGCTAGCTTCACCGGGGAGCTGTTTTTT. The full variable domain, rest sourced from reference TRBV2 and TRBJ2-2, is EPEVTQTPSHQVTQMGQEVILRCVPISNHLYFYWYRQILGQKVEFLVSFYNNEISEKSEIFDDQFSVERPDGSNFTLKIRSTKLEDSAMYFCASADASFTGELFFGEGSRLTVL.

The CDR3 loop is CASSVGLEPAGELFF. In nucleotides, the CDR3 is TGTGCCAGCAGCGTTGGACTAGAGCCCGCCGGGGAGCTGTTTTTT. The chain joins TRBV9 to TRBJ2-2, with 7 nucleotides matching TRBD2. This CDR3 is 15 amino acids long. Trimming removed 2 bases from V and 6 bases from J; junction bases left unmatched: 7. CDR1 is SGDLS, CDR2 YYNGEE, per germline.

The genes are TRBV30 and TRBJ2-1, with TRBD2 matching over 9 bases. Germline loops: CDR1 GTSNPN, CDR2 SVGIG (reference sequence). CDR3 length: 13 residues. V lost 4 bases, J lost 6 bases, and 4 bases stayed unmatched. CDR3 sequence (DNA): TGTGCCTGGATTAGCGGGAGTGGCAATGAGCAGTTCTTC. Translation: CAWISGSGNEQFF.

The J gene is TRBJ2-3, the V gene TRBV21-1. TRBV21-1 is a known pseudogene. The CDR3 loop spans 15 amino acids. This CDR3 is CASSKEVATTDTQYF. The DNA of the CDR3 is TGTGCCAGCAGCAAAGAGGTCGCCACCACAGATACGCAGTATTTT.

The chain is built from TRBV4-2 and TRBJ2-7; TRBD2 matches 7 bases. This CDR3 has 15 residues. The germline V gene encodes CDR1 LGHNA and CDR2 YNFKEQ. After removal of 2 bases from V and 6 bases from J, the junction contained 10 bases not matched to a gene. This CDR3 is CASSQPRGNGREQYF. The CDR3 nucleotides read TGTGCCAGCAGCCAACCGCGGGGGAACGGGCGCGAGCAGTACTTC.

The chain has TRBV30 and TRBJ2-7; 9 positions agree with TRBD1. Germline V CDR1 and CDR2: GTSNPN, SVGIG (reference sequence). The CDR3 is 17 amino acids. V shed 2 bases and J 1 base; nucleotides not matched to a gene: 12. For the CDR3, the DNA is TGTGCCTGGAGTCCAAAAGCTGGGACAGGGCCGTCCTACGAGCAGTACTTC. This encodes CAWSPKAGTGPSYEQYF.

The genes are TRBV21-1 and TRBJ2-7; the table gives TRBD2 as D, unverified against the DNA. TRBV21-1 is deemed a pseudogene. This CDR3 has 18 amino acids. CDR3 sequence: CASSEGGGSFTGPYEQYF. The DNA of the CDR3 is TGTGCCAGCAGCGAGGGAGGGGGGTCCTTTACGGGGCCCTACGAGCAGTACTTC.

The chain is built from TRBV30 and TRBJ1-5; D is undetermined. V shed 1 base and J shed 6 bases, with 7 bases lying between them. Looked up from germline, CDR1 is GTSNPN and CDR2 is SVGIG (reference sequence). This CDR3 has 12 residues. The chain's CDR3 is CAWSDPGQPQHF. CDR3 nucleotides: TGTGCCTGGAGTGATCCGGGTCAGCCCCAGCATTTT.

CDR3 amino acids: CASRTGTGTQYF. DNA for the CDR3: TGTGCCAGCAGGACAGGGACCGGGACCCAGTACTTC. The genes are TRBV6-5 and TRBJ2-5, with 7 nucleotides matching TRBD1. J was trimmed by 7 bases and V by 6 bases; bases with no gene match: 5. Germline loops: CDR1 MNHEY, CDR2 SVGAGI. The CDR3 length is 12 residues.

The V call is TRBV5-4, the J call TRBJ1-1, with D uncertain. The germline CDR1 and CDR2 sequences are SGHNT and YYREEE (reference sequence). The CDR3 sequence is 13 residues long. The V gene lost 1 base and the J gene lost 1 base, with 5 bases spanning the gap. In nucleotides, the CDR3 is TGTGCCAGCAGCTTGACCCAGAACACTGAAGCTTTCTTT. It yields the protein CASSLTQNTEAFF.

This rearrangement joins TRBV7-2 to TRBJ2-7; possible D gene TRBD2, 6 bases. This CDR3 is 16 amino acids long. The germline V gene encodes CDR1 SGHTA and CDR2 FQGNSA. The V gene lost 5 bases and the J gene lost 1 base, with 18 bases spanning the gap. CDR3 DNA: TGTGCCAGCAGCGCGGGACCAATTGGGTTATCCTACGAGCAGTACTTC. Encoded protein: CASSAGPIGLSYEQYF.

The chain uses TRBV27 and TRBJ1-1, with 7 bases identical to TRBD1. Trimming cost V 0 bases and J 6 bases; bases outside gene matches: 4. CDR3 length: 14 amino acids. Germline V gene data show CDR1 as MNHEY and CDR2 as SMNVEV (reference sequence). In DNA form, the CDR3 reads TGTGCCAGCAGTTTATCCCCGACAGGGCCTGAAGCTTTCTTT. The encoded protein is CASSLSPTGPEAFF.

V gene TRBV7-2 combines with J gene TRBJ2-1; tentative D call: TRBD2 (6 bases). The V gene's germline CDR1 is SGHTA and CDR2 FQGNSA. The CDR3 covers 14 residues. The V end lost 4 bases, the J end lost 8 bases, and 15 bases lay between the germline ends. The CDR3 sequence: CASSSVAVGYEQFF. Here the CDR3 DNA reads TGTGCCAGCAGCTCGGTAGCGGTAGGGTATGAGCAGTTCTTC.

The chain joins TRBV27 to TRBJ2-7; D remains ambiguous. CDR3 length: 13 amino acids. Germline-derived CDR1 and CDR2 are MNHEY and SMNVEV (reference sequence). Trimming cost V 6 bases and J 5 bases, with 14 bases left between them. The CDR3 DNA is TGTGCCAGCAGAATATCAGGCGCAAACGAGCAGTACTTC. It yields the protein CASRISGANEQYF.

The CDR3 DNA reads as TGTGCCAGCAGCTTATCAGGGGCTAACTATGGCTACACCTTC. Translating it yields CASSLSGANYGYTF. The chain recombines TRBV11-2 with TRBJ1-2; D may be TRBD1 (6 bases). Germline CDR1 and CDR2: SGHAT and FQNNGV. Trimming removed 2 bases at V and 0 bases at J, with 7 bases between. This CDR3 is 14 amino acids long. The full variable domain, completed using reference TRBV11-2 and TRBJ1-2, is EAGVAQSPRYKIIEKRQSVAFWCNPISGHATLYWYQQILGQGPKLLIQFQNNGVVDDSQLPKDRFSAERLKGVDSTLKIQPAKLEDSAVYLCASSLSGANYGYTFGSGTRLTVV.

This chain joins TRBV30 and TRBJ2-3; D not certain. The CDR3 spans 11 residues. The V end lost 5 bases, the J end lost 2 bases, and 5 bases lay between the germline ends. The germline V gene encodes CDR1 GTSNPN and CDR2 SVGIG (reference sequence). The DNA of the CDR3 is TGTGCCTGGGCGGACACAGATACGCAGTATTTT. This sequence encodes CAWADTDTQYF.

The V call is TRBV28, the J call TRBJ2-7; 9 bases align to TRBD1. The J segment lost 6 bases and the V segment lost 6 bases, leaving 12 bases of the junction unmatched. The V gene's germline CDR1 is MDHEN and CDR2 SYDVKM. The CDR3 has 15 residues. As DNA, the CDR3 is TGTGCCAGCAGCACCGGGACAGGGTCTATCGGCGAGCAGTACTTC. Protein: CASSTGTGSIGEQYF.

This chain connects TRBV28 to TRBJ2-7, with D perhaps TRBD2 (6 bases). CDR1 is MDHEN and CDR2 is SYDVKM in the germline V gene. Trimming cost V 5 bases and J 3 bases, with 14 bases left between them. The CDR3 contains 14 residues. The chain's CDR3 is CASSTGGRGYEQYF. Written as DNA, the CDR3 is TGTGCCAGCAGTACCGGGGGTCGAGGCTACGAGCAGTACTTC.

This chain uses TRBV21-1 with TRBJ1-1; the table calls TRBD1, which could not be checked here. TRBV21-1 is assigned pseudogene status. The CDR3 totals 15 residues. The CDR3 nucleotides are TGTGCCAGCAGCACATACAGGGGCGAGGACACTGAAGCTTTCTTT. Amino acids: CASSTYRGEDTEAFF.